The 20 T cell receptor beta chains below all came from one sample that was sequenced in a study of identical twins. TCRdb re-derived calls from the 5' RACE reads in MiXCR, one entry per CDR3 protein. The data contain some 560,000 distinct CDR3 sequences, approximately 9.6% of them singletons. The same data also contributed to another study, on yellow fever vaccine responses in identical twins.

Material: PBMCs. The origin of the receptors is a woman in her late teens or twenties in good health.

This sequence joins TRBV3-1 and TRBJ2-3, with TRBD1 identical over 11 bases. With V trimmed by 4 bases and J by 0 bases, 6 bases remained unmatched. The CDR3 has 17 amino acids. Germline V gives CDR1 LGHDT, CDR2 YNNKEL (reference sequence). The CDR3 coding sequence is TGTGCCAGCAGCCCGTTAGGGACAGGGGGTAGCACAGATACGCAGTATTTT. Translation: CASSPLGTGGSTDTQYF.

This clonotype was observed at least ten times. The rearrangement joins TRBV7-3 to TRBJ1-1; no reliable D call. CDR1 SGHTA and CDR2 FQGTGA come from the germline V gene. CDR3 length: 14 amino acids. Trimming stripped 1 base from V and 3 bases from J, with 9 bases between. The CDR3 DNA sequence: TGTGCCAGCAGCTTAAGGGGTATGGACACTGAAGCTTTCTTT. Translated: CASSLRGMDTEAFF.

This clonotype showed up just a few times. This chain connects TRBV11-1 to TRBJ2-5; 7 bases match TRBD1. V shed 5 bases, J shed 4 bases, and the junction held 10 bases outside the gene matches. From germline, CDR1 is SGHAT and CDR2 FQDESV (reference sequence). This CDR3 spans 15 amino acids. CDR3 coding DNA: TGTGCCAGCAGCCGCGACAGGGTAGGGCGAGAGACCCAGTACTTC. Translating it yields CASSRDRVGRETQYF.

The V gene is TRBV20-1, the J gene TRBJ2-1; D is possibly TRBD1 or TRBD2 (5 bases each). V shed 0 bases and J shed 10 bases, with 16 bases lying between them. Germline-derived CDR1 and CDR2 are DFQATT and SNEGSKA (reference sequence). The length of the CDR3 is 14 residues. CDR3 protein: CSARDLGTPYEQFF. The DNA of the CDR3 is TGCAGTGCTAGAGATCTTGGGACGCCCTACGAGCAGTTCTTC.

This clonotype was picked up many times. The V call is TRBV3-1, the J call TRBJ2-7; either TRBD1 or TRBD2 may supply D (5 bases each). V shed 5 bases and J shed 2 bases, with 10 bases lying between them. The length of the CDR3 is 13 residues. CDR1 LGHDT and CDR2 YNNKEL come from the germline V gene (reference sequence). This chain's CDR3 is CASSSRGPYEQYF. The CDR3 coding sequence is TGTGCCAGCAGCTCCCGGGGCCCCTACGAGCAGTACTTC.

The chain employs TRBV6-1 and TRBJ2-7, with TRBD1 matching 10 bases. The trim removed 3 bases at V and 3 bases at J, leaving 5 bases unmatched. Germline V lookup: CDR1 MNHNS, CDR2 SASEGT. The CDR3 is 15 residues long. This CDR3 reads CASSDPGQGFYEQYF. In nucleotides, the CDR3 is TGTGCCAGCAGTGACCCGGGACAGGGGTTCTACGAGCAGTACTTC.

This chain joins TRBV30 and TRBJ2-1; 7 nucleotides align to TRBD1. The CDR3 length is 14 residues. J lost 5 bases, V lost 2 bases, and 6 bases had no gene match. Germline V CDR1 and CDR2: GTSNPN, SVGIG (reference sequence). The CDR3 is CAWSNRDSHNEQFF. Here the CDR3 DNA reads TGTGCCTGGAGTAACCGGGACAGCCACAATGAGCAGTTCTTC.

The sample holds a few counts of this clonotype. V gene TRBV12-3 or TRBV12-4 combines with J gene TRBJ2-3; D is possibly TRBD2 (6 bases). This CDR3 spans 13 amino acids. V was cut by 6 bases and J by 2 bases, with 9 bases left in between. This chain's CDR3 is CASREGTTDTQYF. As DNA, the CDR3 is TGTGCCAGCAGGGAGGGGACCACAGATACGCAGTATTTT.

This sequence joins TRBV20-1 and TRBJ2-1; no reliable D call. The germline gives CDR1 DFQATT, CDR2 SNEGSKA (reference sequence). The CDR3 covers 14 residues. The V end lost 4 bases, the J end lost 8 bases, and 18 bases lay between the germline ends. This CDR3 is CSAISRVLLYEQFF. The DNA for the CDR3 is TGCAGTGCTATCAGCCGGGTACTTTTATATGAGCAGTTCTTC.

This clonotype has more than one count but fewer than ten. The V call is TRBV5-1, the J call TRBJ2-3, with D possibly being TRBD1 (5 bases). Trimming pared 3 bases from V and 5 bases from J, leaving 16 bases between. CDR1 and CDR2 from the germline V gene are SGHRS and YFSETQ. The CDR3 length is 15 residues. The CDR3, as DNA: TGCGCCAGCAGCTCCGGACAAAGGGCAAGAGATACGCAGTATTTT. Protein product: CASSSGQRARDTQYF.

This clonotype appeared many times. V and J are TRBV20-1 and TRBJ2-1; 11 bases are a match to TRBD2. Germline CDR1 DFQATT, CDR2 SNEGSKA (reference sequence). V was pared by 2 bases and J by 4 bases, with 4 bases of the junction left unmatched. This CDR3 spans 15 amino acids. CDR3 in DNA: TGCAGTGCTAGAAACCCTAGCGGGGGGTACAATGAGCAGTTCTTC. Its protein is CSARNPSGGYNEQFF.

The chain carries TRBV5-1 and TRBJ2-2; D may be TRBD2 (5 bases). Germline V lookup: CDR1 SGHRS, CDR2 YFSETQ. This CDR3 is built from 16 residues. With 0 bases removed from V and 2 bases from J, the gap between germline ends came to 11 bases. The CDR3: CASSLEGSVNTGELFF. For the CDR3, the DNA is TGCGCCAGCAGCTTGGAGGGTAGCGTTAACACCGGGGAGCTGTTTTTT.

The J gene is TRBJ2-7, the V gene TRBV29-1; 7 positions match TRBD1. Germline V gene data show CDR1 as SQVTM and CDR2 as ANQGSEA. This CDR3 has 14 amino acids. V shed 4 bases and J 6 bases; nucleotides not matched to a gene: 12. CDR3 DNA: TGCAGCGTTGGACAGGGAGTAGGGATGGGCGAGCAGTACTTC. Protein: CSVGQGVGMGEQYF.

With respect to this clonotype: Being one base from a much bigger clone, this may be a read error. The chain is built from TRBV4-2 and TRBJ2-1; D is possibly TRBD1 (5 bases). CDR3 length: 14 residues. Deletions cut 4 bases from V and 6 bases from J, with 13 bases between. Germline loops: CDR1 LGHNA, CDR2 YNFKEQ. As DNA, the CDR3 is TGTGCCAGCAGCCCGCGACAGAGCCTCAATGAGCAGTTCTTC. It codes for CASSPRQSLNEQFF.

The V call is TRBV12-3 or TRBV12-4, the J call TRBJ1-5; TRBD1 might be the D (5 bases). There are 14 residues in the CDR3. V lost 7 bases and J lost 6, with 16 bases in between. The CDR3 DNA reads as TGTGCCAGCACCCAAGGGAGGGGAGGTCAGCCCCAGCATTTT. Translating gives CASTQGRGGQPQHF.

This clonotype was counted many times. V is TRBV28 and J is TRBJ2-7, with a weak D call TRBD1 (5 bases). Germline V gene lookup returns CDR1 MDHEN and CDR2 SYDVKM. The ends were cut back, 7 bases at V and 12 bases at J, with 19 bases in the middle. The CDR3 totals 12 residues. The CDR3 reads CASIWTQCFGYF. The DNA for the CDR3 is TGTGCCAGCATTTGGACACAGTGTTTTGGGTACTTC.

In its sample, this clonotype was seen a few times. The chain employs TRBV28 and TRBJ2-3; TRBD1 is a possible D gene (9 bases). Trimming left V 6 bases short and J 1 base short, with 23 bases between. This CDR3 is 18 amino acids long. Germline loops: CDR1 MDHEN, CDR2 SYDVKM. The CDR3 bases are TGTGCCAGCAGACCGGACAGGGGCCCCGGGGGGGGCACAGATACGCAGTATTTT. It is translated as CASRPDRGPGGGTDTQYF.

This clonotype was detected ten times or more. The V gene is TRBV9, the J gene TRBJ2-5, with D tentatively TRBD1 (6 bases). This CDR3 has 16 amino acids. CDR1 and CDR2 from the germline V gene are SGDLS and YYNGEE. V was cut by 0 bases and J by 1 base, with 13 bases left in between. CDR3 loop: CASSVATMGAQETQYF. In DNA form, the CDR3 reads TGTGCCAGCAGCGTAGCTACCATGGGGGCCCAAGAGACCCAGTACTTC.

Ten or more counts support this clonotype. The rearrangement uses TRBV12-3 or TRBV12-4 and TRBJ1-1; D uncertain. This CDR3 comprises 12 residues. With 3 bases removed from V and 7 bases from J, the gap between germline ends came to 9 bases. CDR3 in amino acids: CASSFSTDEAFF. As DNA, the CDR3 is TGTGCCAGCAGTTTCTCGACGGATGAAGCTTTCTTT.

The sample holds a few counts of this clonotype. The chain couples TRBV5-1 to TRBJ2-7; D gene unclear. Trimming shortened V by 1 base and J by 3 bases, and 8 bases separated the two germline ends. The CDR3 has 13 residues. Germline CDR1 reads SGHRS; CDR2 reads YFSETQ. The CDR3 DNA sequence: TGCGCCAGCAGCTTGACCAACATCTACGAGCAGTACTTC. Translation: CASSLTNIYEQYF.